A single sample is the source of the 2 T cell receptor beta chains below, sequenced in a study of CD4 and CD8 cells across lung adenocarcinoma regions. MiXCR, run by TCRdb on the PCR reads, gives a single entry per CDR3 protein. The table includes around 20,000 distinct CDR3 sequences, 50% detected once. The sequenced material came from CD8+ T cells from the margin of a lung tumor. The source is a male donor with lung adenocarcinoma. The CD4 and CD8 labels of this study may be unreliable.

This clonotype was observed a few times. The chain carries TRBV6-1 and TRBJ2-2; TRBD2 matches 8 bases. V lost 5 bases, J lost 2 bases, and 7 bases stayed unmatched. CDR3 size: 16 residues. Germline CDR1 and CDR2: MNHNS and SASEGT. CDR3: CASSQSGSRNTGELFF. The CDR3 bases are TGTGCCAGCAGTCAAAGCGGGAGCCGCAACACCGGGGAGCTGTTTTTT.

The chain recombines TRBV6-1 with TRBJ2-1; D uncertain. The DNA end is a closer match to TRBJ2-7, so the J assignment may be wrong. CDR1 MNHNS and CDR2 SASEGT come from the germline V gene. The CDR3 covers 13 residues. In DNA form, the CDR3 reads TGTGCCAGCAGCCAGCTTATGGCCTACGAGCAGTACGTC. Encoded protein: CASSQLMAYEQYV.